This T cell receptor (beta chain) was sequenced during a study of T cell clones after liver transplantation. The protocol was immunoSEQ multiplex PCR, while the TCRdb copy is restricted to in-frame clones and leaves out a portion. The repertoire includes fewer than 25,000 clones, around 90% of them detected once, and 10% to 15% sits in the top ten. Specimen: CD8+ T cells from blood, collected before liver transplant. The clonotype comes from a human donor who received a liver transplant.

The DNA for the CDR3 is TGTGCCAGCAGTTTTGGACTAGCCGCCTACGAGCAGTACTTC. Translated: CASSFGLAAYEQYF. This chain joins TRBV27 and TRBJ2-7, with 8 bases identical to TRBD2. CDR1 MNHEY and CDR2 SMNVEV come from the germline V gene (reference sequence). Germline trimming cut 3 bases from V and 2 bases from J; bases unmatched to any gene: 3. The CDR3 has 14 amino acids.